This entry concerns a single T cell receptor (beta chain). These data come from a study of blood T cell repertoires in COVID-19. In Seattle, patients joined the study during active infection and were tracked longitudinally. Generated by immunoSEQ multiplex PCR, the TCRdb table keeps only in-frame clones and is missing some. The sample has roughly 380,000 clones; around nine tenths are singletons. CDR1 SGHNT and CDR2 YYREEE come from the germline V gene (reference sequence). Trimming took 4 bases from V and 3 from J; bases not matched to a gene: 10. This CDR3 spans 15 amino acids. Sequencing was performed on peripheral blood. The TCR sequence derives from a woman in her thirties or forties with COVID-19, enrolled during active disease. V usage is TRBV5-4 and J usage is TRBJ2-7; TRBD2 agrees at 7 bases. This chain's CDR3 is CASSHMGGGYYEQYF. The CDR3 DNA follows: TGTGCCAGCAGCCACATGGGCGGGGGATACTACGAGCAGTACTTC.